This TCR beta chain comes out of a study of memory CD8 T cells in hepatitis C reinfection. Across the whole study: After reinfection, two primary-infection resolvers became chronically infected. HCV reinfection meant a positive HCV RNA test after two negative tests at least 60 days apart. Study results and caveats: Conclusions on public clonotypes and secondary clearance were not definitive with five donors.

With regard to this clone: Its antigen remains unknown.

Time point noted: peak reinfection, 3 to 8 weeks after reinfection detection. Sorted cells were sequenced directly ex vivo without any in vitro expansion. Two donors provided sorted CD3+ CD8+ CD45RO- naive CD8 T cells at all three reinfection time points. Losses at the gene ends were 6 bases for V and 5 bases for J; bases not matched to a gene: 11. The length of the CDR3 is 15 residues. Germline CDR1 reads MNHEY; CDR2 reads SMNVEV (reference sequence). Data came from immunoSEQ multiplex PCR; TCRdb stores just in-frame clones and leaves some out. The sample yields 44,000 or so clones, more than 75% seen once.

This clonotype was sampled from a man aged 18 to 30 with hepatitis C virus infection. The rearrangement uses TRBV27 and TRBJ2-7, with 9 bases lining up with TRBD2. The sequencing input was naive CD8+ T cells sorted from blood. The CDR3 DNA sequence: TGTGCCAGCAGAGGATCTGCGGGAGGGCCCGACGAGCAGTACTTC. Translated: CASRGSAGGPDEQYF.